This TCR beta chain originates from a study of cytomegalovirus exposure and HLA in healthy donors. 13 Jbeta primers and 60 Vbeta primers were used for the PCR. Data came from immunoSEQ multiplex PCR; TCRdb stores just in-frame clones and leaves some out. The data show approximately 120,000 clones, around 77% seen once. Study outcomes and limitations: For most subjects, TCR beta sequences were reported to predict HLA-A and HLA-B alleles with accuracy. Only CMV serostatus was available as immune exposure information. Researchers reported in a later analysis that a missense DCLRE1C variant was tied to TCR beta V- and J-gene trimming.

A note on this clone: Its antigen remains unknown.

Source material: PBMCs. The receptor was derived from a man in his forties in good health and CMV-seropositive.

The CDR3 DNA reads TGCGCCAGCAGCCAAGATGAGGGCCTGAGAACCGGGGAGCTGTTTTTT. Protein product: CASSQDEGLRTGELFF. The chain links TRBV4-3 to TRBJ2-2; D is possibly TRBD2 (5 bases). Germline V CDR1 and CDR2: LGHNA, YSLEER. V lost 0 bases and J 5 bases, leaving 13 bases between the germline ends. The CDR3 length is 16 residues.